One sample yielded the 14 T cell receptor beta chains listed below, sequenced in a study of blood T cells in healthy people across ages. Sample-barcoded 5' priming and a J-beta primer mix drove a second PCR of 7 to 11 cycles. Via MiXCR, TCRdb re-called the 5' RACE reads, giving one row per CDR3 protein. The profile covers around 1,600,000 distinct CDR3 sequences, with about 42% appearing a single time and about 4% taken by the ten largest. The sample consisted of blood. Receptor source: a woman between 18 and 29 years old in good health.

There are a few counts of this clonotype. This chain joins TRBV5-1 and TRBJ2-1; 10 positions match TRBD2. The CDR3 loop spans 15 amino acids. The V and J ends lost 3 bases and 5 bases, in that order; junction bases with no gene match: 5. The germline CDR1 and CDR2 sequences are SGHRS and YFSETQ. Here the CDR3 DNA reads TGCGCCAGCAGCTCCGGACTAGCGGAGAACAATGAGCAGTTCTTC. This gives the protein CASSSGLAENNEQFF. The full variable domain, its missing parts supplied by reference TRBV5-1 and TRBJ2-1, is KAGVTQTPRYLIKTRGQQVTLSCSPISGHRSVSWYQQTPGQGLQFLFEYFSETQRNKGNFPGRFSGRQFSNSRSEMNVSTLELGDSALYLCASSSGLAENNEQFFGPGTRLTVL.

V gene TRBV12-3 or TRBV12-4 combines with J gene TRBJ2-4; D tentatively reads TRBD1 or TRBD2 (5 bases each). There are 16 residues in the CDR3. Trimming stripped 5 bases from V and 0 bases from J, with 14 bases between. CDR3 nucleotide sequence: TGTGCCAGCAGTGCTTACGGGACGCTAGCCAAAAACATTCAGTACTTC. Residues: CASSAYGTLAKNIQYF.

The gene calls are TRBV6-4 and TRBJ2-5; 7 positions match TRBD1. Germline V gene data show CDR1 as MRHNA and CDR2 as SNTAGT. V shed 0 bases and J 3 bases; nucleotides not matched to a gene: 4. This CDR3 contains 15 residues. Written as DNA, the CDR3 is TGTGCCAGCAGTGACTCGACAGGGTCGGAAGAGACCCAGTACTTC. This codes for CASSDSTGSEETQYF.

This clonotype showed up just a few times. A much larger clone lies a single base off, so this may be a read error. The chain combines TRBV11-2 with TRBJ2-1; D unresolved. Between the trimmed V and J ends, which lost 3 bases and 13 bases, there was a span of 16 bases. From germline, CDR1 is SGHAT and CDR2 FQNNGV. The CDR3 is 13 amino acids. DNA of the CDR3: TGTGCCAGCAGCTTCGGCTCCCAAGAGACCCAGTTCTTC. This gives the protein CASSFGSQETQFF.

This clonotype was recorded once. One base away lies a much larger clone, so this may be a sequencing read error. The chain joins TRBV6-2 or TRBV6-3 to TRBJ2-3; 12 bases are a match to TRBD2. J gave up 4 bases and V 6 bases, and 20 bases lay outside the gene matches. The CDR3 loop spans 20 amino acids. CDR1 is MNHEY and CDR2 is SVGEGT in the germline V gene. Written as DNA, the CDR3 is TGTGCCAGCAGCACTCGCCTGGGACTAGCGGGTGAAGGGGGGCCAGATACGCAGTATTTT. It codes for CASSTRLGLAGEGGPDTQYF.

CDR3 nucleotides: TGTGCCAGCAGCTTAGTTGGAGGACCCATTGCGAACACCGGGGAGCTGTTTTTT. Encoded protein: CASSLVGGPIANTGELFF. This chain links TRBV7-8 with TRBJ2-2; D might be TRBD2 (5 bases). V was cut by 1 base and J by 0 bases, with 15 bases left in between. The CDR3 covers 18 residues. Germline V gene sequence: CDR1 SGHVS, CDR2 FQNEAQ.

The chain is built from TRBV7-9 and TRBJ2-4; D is undetermined. The DNA end favors TRBJ2-7, so the J call may be wrong. The CDR3 has 14 amino acids. CDR1 and CDR2 (germline): SEHNR, FQNEAQ (reference sequence). This CDR3 is CASSLNGRTYEQYF. The CDR3 DNA follows: TGTGCCAGCAGCTTAAACGGCAGAACCTACGAGCAGTACTTC.

The chain employs TRBV20-1 and TRBJ2-1; D might be TRBD2 (6 bases). Trimming removed 5 bases at V and 0 bases at J, with 14 bases between. Per the germline V gene, CDR1 is DFQATT and CDR2 is SNEGSKA (reference sequence). The CDR3 is 15 residues long. The CDR3 DNA reads TGCAGTGCTGAGACCGCGGGGTTCTCCTACAATGAGCAGTTCTTC. Protein sequence: CSAETAGFSYNEQFF.

This clonotype turned up a few times. The gene calls are TRBV5-5 and TRBJ1-2, with D possibly matching TRBD1 (5 bases). Germline loops: CDR1 SGHKS, CDR2 YYEKEE (reference sequence). The germline V and J ends were trimmed by 2 bases and 3 bases, with 14 bases remaining between them. The CDR3 length is 15 residues. CDR3 nucleotide sequence: TGTGCCAGCAGCTTCTTACTCCGGGACCACTATGGCTACACCTTC. Translated, it gives CASSFLLRDHYGYTF.

The V call is TRBV12-3 or TRBV12-4, the J call TRBJ2-1; D may be TRBD1 (6 bases). CDR3 size: 12 residues. V was pared by 6 bases and J by 10 bases, with 13 bases between. CDR3 sequence (DNA): TGTGCCAGCAGAAACAGGGTCGAGGAGCAGTTCTTC. Amino acid sequence: CASRNRVEEQFF.

V usage is TRBV11-2 and J usage is TRBJ2-1; TRBD2 is a possible D gene (5 bases). CDR1 is SGHAT, CDR2 FQNNGV, per germline. V was pared by 4 bases and J by 5 bases, with 15 bases between. The CDR3 is made up of 15 amino acids. Here the CDR3 DNA reads TGTGCCAGCAGCTCCCTAGCCGGGCAAAACAATGAGCAGTTCTTC. This encodes CASSSLAGQNNEQFF.

The J gene is TRBJ1-2, the V gene TRBV3-1; D not resolved. V dropped 5 bases and J dropped 5 bases, with 12 bases sitting between them. The length of the CDR3 is 13 residues. Germline CDR1 and CDR2: LGHDT and YNNKEL (reference sequence). DNA for the CDR3: TGTGCCAGCAGCGCCCGACGTGGGTATGGCTACACCTTC. Its protein product is CASSARRGYGYTF.

The rearrangement uses TRBV28 and TRBJ1-2, with 10 bases that match TRBD1. The V segment lost 4 bases and the J segment 6 bases; nucleotides outside the gene matches: 8. The germline V gene has CDR1 MDHEN and CDR2 SYDVKM. This CDR3 comprises 15 residues. CDR3 sequence: CASSYPRTGGDGYTF. The CDR3 DNA is TGTGCCAGCAGTTATCCGCGGACAGGGGGGGATGGCTACACCTTC.

Worth noting for this clonotype: The junction differs from germline at one of its ends, possibly a read error. This chain connects TRBV6-6 to TRBJ2-5, with D possibly being TRBD2 (7 bases). CDR1 is MNHNY, CDR2 SVGAGI, per germline (reference sequence). The CDR3 loop spans 15 amino acids. The DNA of the CDR3 is TGCGCCAGCCTCAGGGGAGGGCGATGGCAAGAGACCCAGTACTTC. Protein product: CASLRGGRWQETQYF.